Each of the 16 T cell receptor beta chains below was sequenced from the same sample in a study of CD8+CD57+ T cells in acquired aplastic anemia (dated by TCRdb to the late 2010s). Patients chosen for sequencing had shown expansion of CD8+CD57+ cells by flow cytometry. The data were produced on an Illumina HiSeq 2000. TCR beta VDJ combination and CDR3 sequence profiling used genomic DNA as the template. The raw public data were reprocessed by TCRdb itself: fastp quality trimming at Q25, MiXCR clonotype calling, in-frame beta chains only. One record per CDR3 amino acid sequence lists the most common genes and DNA. Counted in this sample were around 430,000 distinct CDR3 sequences; around 33% of them appeared once. About 0.8% of the sample lies in the top ten. Sequencing was carried out using sorted CD4+, CD8+, or CD8+CD57+ T cells (not recorded which) from PBMCs. The receptor source for this set is a human donor with aplastic anemia.

This clonotype appeared a few times. The V and J genes are TRBV4-1 and TRBJ2-5; 12 bases match TRBD2. V shed 7 bases and J 4 bases; nucleotides not matched to a gene: 1. Per germline, CDR1 MGHRA and CDR2 YSYEKL. The CDR3 length is 13 residues. CDR3 sequence reads: CASKLAGGETQYF. Written as DNA, the CDR3 is TGCGCCAGCAAACTAGCGGGAGGAGAGACCCAGTACTTC.

This clonotype appeared many times. The chain carries TRBV10-3 and TRBJ1-1; 8 bases match TRBD1. Germline V gives CDR1 ENHRY, CDR2 SYGVKD. Losses at the gene ends were 6 bases for V and 0 bases for J; bases not matched to a gene: 9. This CDR3 has 16 amino acids. In nucleotides, the CDR3 is TGTGCCATCAGGCAAAAGGACAGGGCAATGAACACTGAAGCTTTCTTT. Residues: CAIRQKDRAMNTEAFF.

The chain employs TRBV5-1 and TRBJ2-5; D not certain. The V gene's germline CDR1 is SGHRS and CDR2 YFSETQ. The CDR3 spans 15 residues. Trimming stripped 4 bases from V and 1 base from J, with 14 bases between. The DNA for the CDR3 is TGCGCCAGCAGCCCGAACCTATGGGGCCAAGAGACCCAGTACTTC. The encoded protein is CASSPNLWGQETQYF.

This clonotype was counted a few times. The J gene is TRBJ1-1, the V gene TRBV11-2; D unclear. Germline V CDR1 and CDR2: SGHAT, FQNNGV. The CDR3 length is 14 residues. Trimming cost V 5 bases and J 0 bases, with 10 bases left between them. CDR3 DNA: TGTGCCAGCAGCAACGGCGACCTGAACACTGAAGCTTTCTTT. It specifies CASSNGDLNTEAFF.

This clonotype showed up many times. V and J are TRBV19 and TRBJ2-5; 9 bases are a match to TRBD1. Germline V gene lookup returns CDR1 LNHDA and CDR2 SQIVND (reference sequence). The CDR3 is made up of 14 amino acids. The junction had 8 bases not matched to a gene; V was cut back by 6 bases and J by 6 bases. The CDR3 DNA reads as TGTGCCAGTAGCTTAACAGGGGGCGCCAAGACCCAGTACTTC. Its translation is CASSLTGGAKTQYF. Complete variable domain (other parts from reference TRBV19 and TRBJ2-5): DGGITQSPKYLFRKEGQNVTLSCEQNLNHDAMYWYRQDPGQGLRLIYYSQIVNDFQKGDIAEGYSVSREKKESFPLTVTSAQKNPTAFYLCASSLTGGAKTQYFGPGTRLLVL.

This clonotype was detected only a few times. The rearrangement joins TRBV7-2 to TRBJ1-6; 7 bases line up with TRBD1. The CDR3 consists of 13 residues. Germline V lookup: CDR1 SGHTA, CDR2 FQGNSA. The J segment lost 8 bases and the V segment lost 3 bases, leaving 1 base of the junction unmatched. The CDR3 loop reads CASSFDRDSPLHF. The CDR3 nucleotides read TGTGCCAGCAGCTTTGACAGGGATTCACCCCTCCACTTT.

A remark on this clonotype: A much more abundant neighbour one base away suggests this may be a read error. This chain joins TRBV5-1 and TRBJ1-2, with 7 bases lining up with TRBD1. The CDR3 is 15 residues long. Germline V lookup: CDR1 SGHRS, CDR2 YFSETQ. CDR3 region: CTSSEPGQKGEGYTF. DNA for the CDR3: TGCACCAGCAGCGAGCCGGGACAGAAGGGAGAGGGCTACACCTTC.

V usage is TRBV10-3 and J usage is TRBJ2-2; 8 nucleotides agree with TRBD1. The length of the CDR3 is 15 residues. The V gene's germline CDR1 is ENHRY and CDR2 SYGVKD. After removal of 10 bases from V and 6 bases from J, the junction contained 13 bases not matched to a gene. CDR3: CASRTQGAVPGELFF. The DNA of the CDR3 is TGTGCCAGCAGAACCCAGGGGGCGGTCCCCGGGGAGCTGTTTTTT.

Only a few counts were recorded for this clonotype. The CDR3, as DNA: TGCAGTGCTAGAACCAGAATGAACACTGAAGCTTTCTTT. Its protein product is CSARTRMNTEAFF. The V and J genes are TRBV20-1 and TRBJ1-1; D is unresolved. The CDR3 is made up of 13 amino acids. The germline gives CDR1 DFQATT, CDR2 SNEGSKA (reference sequence). V lost 2 bases to trimming and J lost 0 bases, with 7 bases between them.

This clonotype was seen more than once but under ten times. The CDR3 bases are TGTGCCAGCAGCCAAGATGCCCAGATCTACGAGCAGTACTTC. Translating it yields CASSQDAQIYEQYF. This chain uses TRBV3-1 with TRBJ2-7; the D is unclear. The V gene lost 0 bases and the J gene lost 3 bases, with 9 bases spanning the gap. The germline V gene has CDR1 LGHDT and CDR2 YNNKEL (reference sequence). The CDR3 is 14 residues long.

This rearrangement joins TRBV4-3 to TRBJ1-5, with D unclear. Germline CDR1 is LGHNA and CDR2 is YSLEER. Trimming took off 1 base at V and 0 bases at J, with 7 bases between the two ends. The CDR3 extends over 15 amino acids. In nucleotides, the CDR3 is TGCGCCAGCAGCCAAGGTCCTTATAGCAATCAGCCCCAGCATTTT. Translating it yields CASSQGPYSNQPQHF.

The chain is built from TRBV10-1 and TRBJ2-5; 12 bases fit TRBD2. Unmatched junction bases numbered 6, after V lost 2 bases and J lost 5 bases. Germline V gene lookup returns CDR1 WNHNN and CDR2 SYGVQD (reference sequence). The CDR3 is 16 amino acids. Written as DNA, the CDR3 is TGCGCCAGCAGTGAGGAAGGGACTAGCGGGCGGGAGACCCAGTACTTC. Translated: CASSEEGTSGRETQYF.

This chain links TRBV20-1 with TRBJ2-1; D ambiguous. CDR1 is DFQATT, CDR2 SNEGSKA, per germline (reference sequence). V was clipped by 0 bases and J by 9 bases, with 12 bases between them. The CDR3 runs 13 residues. Here the CDR3 reads CSARDPSMGEQFF. The CDR3 DNA follows: TGCAGTGCTAGAGACCCCTCTATGGGTGAGCAGTTCTTC.

The rearrangement links TRBV5-1 to TRBJ2-2, with TRBD2 identical over 8 bases. CDR3 size: 15 residues. The germline V gene encodes CDR1 SGHRS and CDR2 YFSETQ. V was pared by 2 bases and J by 7 bases, with 7 bases of the junction left unmatched. CDR3: CASSFEAGVDGELFF. The DNA for the CDR3 is TGCGCCAGCAGCTTTGAAGCGGGAGTCGACGGGGAGCTGTTTTTT.

The chain is built from TRBV11-1 and TRBJ1-4, with D tentatively TRBD1 (6 bases). The CDR3 extends over 16 amino acids. The germline V gene encodes CDR1 SGHAT and CDR2 FQDESV (reference sequence). V lost 0 bases to trimming and J lost 7 bases, with 15 bases between them. CDR3 residues: CASSLAGAGEGEKLFF. The DNA of the CDR3 is TGTGCCAGCAGCTTAGCGGGGGCTGGAGAAGGTGAAAAACTGTTTTTT.

A remark on this clonotype: Possible read error: a much larger clone is one base away. The chain is built from TRBV20-1 and TRBJ2-7, with 9 bases fitting TRBD1. The CDR3 sequence is 12 residues long. Germline V gives CDR1 DFQATT, CDR2 SNEGSKA (reference sequence). The DNA for the CDR3 is TGCAGTGGAGGACAGGGGCTCTACGAGCGGTACTTC. It translates to CSGGQGLYERYF.